The 2 T cell receptor beta chains reported below all come from one sample, sequenced in a study of CD8 T cells in Susac syndrome. RNA, at about 0.45 to 1 ug, was reverse transcribed with random hexamers. TCRdb passed the immunoSEQ multiplex PCR reads through MiXCR, listing each CDR3 protein once. The sample contains around 71,000 distinct CDR3 sequences, 96% of which appear only once. The sequenced sample was CD4+ T cells from PBMCs. The receptors here all came from a human donor with multiple sclerosis.

The chain employs TRBV5-1 and TRBJ2-1, with unresolved D. CDR1 and CDR2 from the germline V gene are SGHRS and YFSETQ. V lost 2 bases and J 7 bases, leaving 7 bases between the germline ends. The CDR3 has 12 residues. The CDR3 region is CASSFGRNEQFF. CDR3 DNA: TGCGCCAGCAGCTTTGGACGGAATGAGCAGTTCTTC.

The gene calls are TRBV5-1 and TRBJ2-3; tentatively, D is TRBD2 (7 bases). V dropped 8 bases and J dropped 0 bases, with 28 bases sitting between them. Germline V gene data show CDR1 as SGHRS and CDR2 as YFSETQ. The CDR3 has 19 residues. This CDR3 is CASSSARGGGVGSTDTQYF. In DNA form, the CDR3 reads TGCGCCAGTTCTTCCGCGCGGGGCGGGGGCGTAGGAAGCACAGATACGCAGTATTTT.